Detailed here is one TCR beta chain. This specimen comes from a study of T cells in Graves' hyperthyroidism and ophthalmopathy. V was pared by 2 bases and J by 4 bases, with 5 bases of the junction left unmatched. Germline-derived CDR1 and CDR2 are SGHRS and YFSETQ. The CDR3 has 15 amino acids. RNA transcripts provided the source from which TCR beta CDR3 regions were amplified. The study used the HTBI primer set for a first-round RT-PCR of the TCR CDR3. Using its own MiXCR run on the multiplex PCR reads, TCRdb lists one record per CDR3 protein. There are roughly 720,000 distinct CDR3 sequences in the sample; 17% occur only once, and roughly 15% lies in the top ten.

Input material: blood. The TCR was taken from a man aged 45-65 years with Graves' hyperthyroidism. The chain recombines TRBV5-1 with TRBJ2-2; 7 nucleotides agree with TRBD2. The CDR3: CASSLREDGTGELFF. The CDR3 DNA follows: TGCGCCAGCAGCTTACGGGAGGACGGCACCGGGGAGCTGTTTTTT.